The 5 T cell receptor beta chains below come from one sample, sequenced in a study of T cells after yellow fever vaccination. TCRdb reanalysed the 5' RACE reads using MiXCR and keeps one entry per CDR3 protein. The sample has some 340,000 distinct CDR3 sequences, roughly 3.9% seen once. The specimen comprised PBMCs, sampled 5 days after the yellow fever booster vaccination. The receptors were sampled from a man between 18 and 29 years old who received the YFV17D yellow fever vaccine.

A note on this clonotype: Possible read error: a much larger clone is one base away. V and J are TRBV5-1 and TRBJ2-2; D gene uncertain. Germline V lookup: CDR1 SGHRS, CDR2 YFSETQ. The CDR3 consists of 15 residues. The CDR3 reads CASSPDHQNNGELFF. CDR3 DNA sequence: TGCGCCAGCAGCCCCGATCACCAGAACAACGGGGAGCTGTTTTTT.

The chain combines TRBV20-1 with TRBJ1-5; D ambiguous. Germline V gene data show CDR1 as DFQATT and CDR2 as SNEGSKA (reference sequence). The CDR3 runs to 13 residues. The V end lost 4 bases, the J end lost 6 bases, and 13 bases lay between the germline ends. CDR3 in amino acids: CSAKGFAGQPQHF. The CDR3 coding sequence is TGCAGTGCTAAAGGGTTCGCGGGTCAGCCCCAGCATTTT.

This clonotype has a handful of counts. The chain employs TRBV7-2 and TRBJ2-5, with TRBD1 matching 7 bases. This CDR3 comprises 14 residues. With 5 bases clipped from V and 3 bases from J, the junction kept 6 bases outside the gene matches. Germline V lookup: CDR1 SGHTA, CDR2 FQGNSA. CDR3 residues: CASSAPTGKETQYF. The CDR3 nucleotides read TGTGCCAGCAGCGCCCCGACAGGGAAAGAGACCCAGTACTTC. Based on the CDR3 plus reference TRBV7-2 and TRBJ2-5, the full variable domain is GAGVSQSPSNKVTEKGKDVELRCDPISGHTALYWYRQSLGQGLEFLIYFQGNSAPDKSGLPSDRFSAERTGGSVSTLTIQRTQQEDSAVYLCASSAPTGKETQYFGPGTRLLVL.

The chain joins TRBV27 to TRBJ1-5, with D unresolved. There are 14 residues in the CDR3. CDR1 and CDR2 (germline): MNHEY, SMNVEV (reference sequence). V lost 6 bases and J lost 2, with 11 bases in between. In DNA, the CDR3 is TGTGCCAGCAGGCCTACCGGTGGCAATCAGCCCCAGCATTTT. It specifies CASRPTGGNQPQHF.

The chain recombines TRBV15 with TRBJ1-4; a weak D match, TRBD1 (5 bases). There are 15 residues in the CDR3. Germline lookup yields CDR1 LNHNV and CDR2 YYDKDF (reference sequence). Trimming took off 0 bases at V and 10 bases at J, with 15 bases between the two ends. CDR3 bases: TGTGCCACCAGCAGAGAGGGGAGGCAGGGAGGAAAACTGTTTTTT. This encodes CATSREGRQGGKLFF.